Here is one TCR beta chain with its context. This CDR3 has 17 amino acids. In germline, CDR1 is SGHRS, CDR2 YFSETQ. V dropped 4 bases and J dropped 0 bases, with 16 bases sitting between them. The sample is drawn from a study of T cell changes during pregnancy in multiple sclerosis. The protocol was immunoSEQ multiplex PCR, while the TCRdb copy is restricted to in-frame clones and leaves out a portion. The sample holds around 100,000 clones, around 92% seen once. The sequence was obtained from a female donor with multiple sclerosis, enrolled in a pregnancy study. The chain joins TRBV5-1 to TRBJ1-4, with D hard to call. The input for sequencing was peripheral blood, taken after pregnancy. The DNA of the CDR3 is TGCGCCAGCAGCGGCGGGATAGGTGTAGCAACTAATGAAAAACTGTTTTTT. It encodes CASSGGIGVATNEKLFF.